Listed below are T cell receptor beta chains from one sample, sequenced in a study of cytomegalovirus exposure and HLA in healthy donors. TCRdb keeps only in-frame clones here, not all; method: immunoSEQ multiplex PCR. The profile shows over 80,000 clones, approximately 72% of them singletons. Source material: PBMCs. The source of these receptors is a female donor in good health and CMV-seropositive. Both conserved end residues are part of each CDR3. The D gene is left open where the match is weak. Clone size appears in some rows only: once, few, many, or a class for an expanded clone.

clone_size d_call j_call v_call cdr3_nt cdr3_aa
NA TRBD1 TRBJ1-1 TRBV19 TGTGCCAGTAGTATCCGCAGCGGCCATTGGGCCATAGGGGGACAGGGGGGGACGAATGGTTTCTTT CASSIRSGHWAIGGQGGTNGFF
NA NA TRBJ2-1 TRBV7-8 TGTGCCAGCAGCGGTATGAGGGAGGTGGCCTACAATGAGCAGTTCTTC CASSGMREVAYNEQFF
NA NA TRBJ1-5 TRBV7-2 TGTGCCAGCAGCTTAGACAGCAGGGGCAATCAGCCCCAGCATTTT CASSLDSRGNQPQHF
NA TRBD1 TRBJ2-3 TRBV10-3 TGTGCCATCAGGGGACAGGGGAAGGTAGATACGCAGTATTTT CAIRGQGKVDTQYF
few TRBD1 TRBJ1-4 TRBV6-1 TGTGCCAGCAGTGATTTGACAGGGGGAATCGGGGAAAAACTGTTTTTT CASSDLTGGIGEKLFF
NA NA TRBJ2-3 TRBV28 TGTGCCAGCAGTTTATATACTCATACAGATACGCAGTATTTT CASSLYTHTDTQYF
NA TRBD1 TRBJ2-7 TRBV28 TGTGCCAGCAGTCTACCGGGACAGGGATACGAGCAGTACTTC CASSLPGQGYEQYF
NA TRBD1 TRBJ1-1 TRBV11-1 TGTGCCAGCAGCCGACAGGGGTTGAACACTGAAGCTTTCTTT CASSRQGLNTEAFF
NA TRBD2 TRBJ2-7 TRBV28 TGTGCCAGCAGCTCCCCCAGCGGGGGAAACATTTACGAGCAGTACTTC CASSSPSGGNIYEQYF
NA TRBD2 TRBJ2-3 TRBV4-3 TGCGCCAGCAGCCAAGATAATCTAGCGGGAGATACGCAGTATTTT CASSQDNLAGDTQYF
NA NA TRBJ2-7 TRBV29-1 TGCAGCGTCGCCGAAGGGGGATTCTACGAGCAGTACTTC CSVAEGGFYEQYF
once NA TRBJ2-1 TRBV5-4 TGTGCCAGCAGCTTGGGCAGGGGCTACAATGAGCAGTTCTTC CASSLGRGYNEQFF
once TRBD2 TRBJ2-1 TRBV5-4 TGTGCCAGCAGTTTCCCGGGACTAGGTTACAATGAGCAGTTCTTC CASSFPGLGYNEQFF
NA TRBD2 TRBJ2-3 TRBV7-8 TGTGCCAGCAGCTTTATTACTAGCGGGGGGCGAACAGATACGCAGTATTTT CASSFITSGGRTDTQYF
NA NA TRBJ2-1 TRBV9 TGTGCCAGCAGCGTAGAGACAGCGGGTGAGCAGTTCTTC CASSVETAGEQFF
NA TRBD1 TRBJ2-7 TRBV4-2 TGTGCCAGCAGCCAAGACGGGACAGGGGCCTACGAGCAGTACTTC CASSQDGTGAYEQYF
few NA TRBJ2-3 TRBV28 TGTGCCAGCAGTTTCCCTAGGGAGAGAGGCACAGATACGCAGTATTTT CASSFPRERGTDTQYF
NA NA TRBJ1-1 TRBV6-1 TGTGCCAGCAGTGGATCCCTGGCCGGGGTGAACACTGAAGCTTTCTTT CASSGSLAGVNTEAFF
NA NA TRBJ1-1 TRBV6-5 TGTGCCAGCAGTTACTCGGAGGGGCTGAACACTGAAGCTTTCTTT CASSYSEGLNTEAFF
few TRBD1 TRBJ2-7 TRBV28 TGTGCCAGCAGGCGGACAGGGTCCCCCTACGAGCAGTACTTC CASRRTGSPYEQYF
NA NA TRBJ1-5 TRBV7-6 TGTGCCAGCAGCTTAGGCTACGATCAGCCCCAGCATTTT CASSLGYDQPQHF